These 7 T cell receptor beta chains originate from one sample sequenced in a study of CD8+ T cells in alopecia areata. Described treatment: oral pan-JAK inhibitor, 5-10 mg twice daily. Sequencing relied on a cDNA template that was reverse transcribed from extracted RNA. The repertoire was sequenced with immunoSEQ multiplex PCR; TCRdb's copy has only in-frame clones and lacks some. Among some 210,000 clones listed, 66% were seen once. The sequenced sample was CD4+ T cells sorted from blood, obtained at approximately week 42, from a patient treated with tofacitinib. The receptors shown here come from a human donor with alopecia areata.

The sample holds a few counts of this clone. Other DNA sequences of this sample code for an identical CDR3. The gene calls are TRBV30 and TRBJ1-5, with a tentative D call TRBD1 (6 bases). V dropped 0 bases and J dropped 7 bases, with 7 bases sitting between them. CDR3 length equals 12 residues. Germline V gene lookup returns CDR1 GTSNPN and CDR2 SVGIG (reference sequence). The CDR3 DNA reads TGTGCCTGGAGTGTAGGGGGACAGCCCCAGCATTTT. This sequence encodes CAWSVGGQPQHF.

This clone was counted a few times. V gene TRBV29-1 combines with J gene TRBJ2-3; D unresolved. Germline V gives CDR1 SQVTM, CDR2 ANQGSEA. The CDR3 runs to 14 residues. Trimming shortened V by 1 base and J by 0 bases, and 8 bases separated the two germline ends. The DNA of the CDR3 is TGCAGCGTTGAAGCCAGGCAAAGCACAGATACGCAGTATTTT. Translation: CSVEARQSTDTQYF.

The chain uses TRBV10-3 and TRBJ2-7, with no clear D. Per germline, CDR1 ENHRY and CDR2 SYGVKD. This CDR3 spans 13 amino acids. V lost 6 bases and J lost 5, with 14 bases in between. The CDR3 DNA is TGTGCCATCAGGGCCATTGGAAAAAACGAGCAGTACTTC. Amino acid sequence: CAIRAIGKNEQYF.

This chain uses TRBV27 with TRBJ2-7; D gene uncertain. Trimming pared 4 bases from V and 2 bases from J, leaving 12 bases between. Looked up from germline, CDR1 is MNHEY and CDR2 is SMNVEV (reference sequence). The CDR3 is made up of 14 amino acids. CDR3 coding DNA: TGTGCCAGCAGTTCCGCGGCTCCAGCCTACGAGCAGTACTTC. It yields the protein CASSSAAPAYEQYF.

The chain links TRBV29-1 to TRBJ1-1; no definite D call. This CDR3 spans 14 amino acids. Germline V gene sequence: CDR1 SQVTM, CDR2 ANQGSEA. Trimming stripped 6 bases from V and 6 bases from J, with 20 bases between. The CDR3 reads CSVSVGREHSEAFF. The CDR3 DNA reads as TGCAGCGTGAGCGTTGGCAGAGAACACTCTGAAGCTTTCTTT.

This clone appeared once. The chain carries TRBV10-3 and TRBJ2-7; 7 bases line up with TRBD1. CDR3 size: 13 residues. The trim removed 5 bases at V and 1 base at J, leaving 2 bases unmatched. CDR1 and CDR2 from the germline V gene are ENHRY and SYGVKD. The CDR3 here is CAISRDSSYEQYF. The DNA of the CDR3 is TGTGCCATCAGTCGGGACAGTTCCTACGAGCAGTACTTC.

This chain connects TRBV2 to TRBJ2-3, with 8 bases matching TRBD1. Germline CDR1 reads SNHLY; CDR2 reads FYNNEI. The CDR3 extends over 15 amino acids. V trimming: 6 bases; J trimming: 1 base; junction bases outside the gene matches: 6. CDR3 protein: CASRGQVGGTDTQYF. The CDR3 coding sequence is TGTGCCAGCAGGGGACAGGTCGGTGGCACAGATACGCAGTATTTT. The full variable domain, rest sourced from reference TRBV2 and TRBJ2-3, is EPEVTQTPSHQVTQMGQEVILRCVPISNHLYFYWYRQILGQKVEFLVSFYNNEISEKSEIFDDQFSVERPDGSNFTLKIRSTKLEDSAMYFCASRGQVGGTDTQYFGPGTRLTVL.